This TCR beta chain was profiled in a study of Graves' ophthalmopathy and Graves' hyperthyroidism. Findings of the study overall: Ophthalmopathy progression prediction by the model yielded a sensitivity of 55% to 71% and a specificity of approximately 77%. Among thyroid clonotypes expanded above 0.001 frequency, most also appeared in blood.

Amplification targeted the TCR beta CDR3 regions, with RNA transcripts as the source material. HTBI primers primed a first-round RT-PCR, and a second-round multiplex PCR followed. TCRdb redid the calling of the multiplex PCR reads with MiXCR, one entry per CDR3 protein. The data show 500,000 to 800,000 distinct CDR3 sequences, over 40% seen once. Ten or more counts support this clonotype. Its specificity is not known. This TCR came from an adult man with Graves' ophthalmopathy. Material for sequencing was peripheral blood.

CDR3 in amino acids: CATSMPTGGNYEQYF. The CDR3, as DNA: TGTGCCACCAGCATGCCGACCGGGGGGAACTACGAGCAGTACTTC. The chain is built from TRBV15 and TRBJ2-7; TRBD2 matches at 7 bases. J gave up 3 bases and V 4 bases, and 9 bases lay outside the gene matches. This CDR3 is built from 15 residues. CDR1 and CDR2 from the germline V gene are LNHNV and YYDKDF (reference sequence).